In its sample, the clone carrying this T cell receptor beta chain was seen a few times. Its antigen is unknown. Memory CD4+ T cells were sorted as CD4+CD45RO+CD25- cells. Semi-nested PCR with Nested Universal Primer A followed constant-region reverse priming of full-length variable regions. TCRdb re-called the 5' RACE reads with MiXCR, one entry per CDR3 protein. The sample lists 35,000 to 50,000 distinct CDR3 sequences; 30% were seen once. Study-wide points: Whole repertoires were not studied in the larger cohort, only one V-J beta rearrangement.

The CDR3 has 13 amino acids. The germline V gene has CDR1 MNHEY and CDR2 SMNVEV (reference sequence). With V trimmed by 8 bases and J by 0 bases, 3 bases remained unmatched. Sequencing was performed on tumor-infiltrating memory CD4+ T cells sorted from the breast tumor. Subset described: memory CD4+ T cells, CD4+CD45RO+CD25-. The sequence came from a female donor with breast cancer. J is TRBJ2-7 and V is TRBV27; 8 bases align to TRBD2. The DNA for the CDR3 is TGTGCCAGCGGTGGGACTAGCTCCTACGAGCAGTACTTC. This translates into CASGGTSSYEQYF.